The clone carrying this T cell receptor beta chain has only one observation. Its cognate antigen is unknown. Reverse transcription of about 0.5 to 1 ug RNA was carried out with random hexamers. Amplification of TCR beta CDR3 spanned 54 Vbeta and 13 Jbeta via immunoSEQ multiplex PCR. From the immunoSEQ multiplex PCR reads, TCRdb called clonotypes with MiXCR, one entry per CDR3 protein. Of approximately 150,000 distinct CDR3 sequences in the sample, 75% to 90% were seen once. The CDR3 extends over 14 amino acids. With V trimmed by 5 bases and J by 1 base, 3 bases remained unmatched. Germline V CDR1 and CDR2: MDHEN, SYDVKM. The data were obtained in a study of CD8 T cells in Susac syndrome. General study points: The study conceded that its TCR sequencing and HLA analysis involved relatively few individuals.

The clonotype originates from a human donor with multiple sclerosis. Sample: CD8+ T cells from PBMCs. V is TRBV28 and J is TRBJ2-7; 9 positions agree with TRBD2. The CDR3 DNA is TGTGCCAGCAGTCTAGCGGGGTCTTCCTACGAGCAGTACTTC. It encodes CASSLAGSSYEQYF.